The next 21 T cell receptor beta chains were all read from a single sample in a study of neoadjuvant anti-PD-1 for oral cavity cancer. Time point here: after neoadjuvant nivolumab, at surgical resection. TCRdb keeps only in-frame clones here, not all; method: immunoSEQ multiplex PCR. The sample includes just over 9,000 clones, roughly 67% of them seen just once. The source material was PBMCs, sampled after nivolumab (anti-PD-1) treatment. The receptors here all came from a person aged 35 to 85 with oral cavity squamous cell carcinoma.

Only a few counts were recorded for this clone. CDR3 bases: TGTGCCAGCAGTTTACAGGGGGGACAGGGACGCTACACCTTC. It yields the protein CASSLQGGQGRYTF. The chain links TRBV28 to TRBJ1-2; 9 nucleotides match TRBD1. Germline CDR1 reads MDHEN; CDR2 reads SYDVKM. This CDR3 spans 14 amino acids. V was pared by 2 bases and J by 9 bases, with 7 bases of the junction left unmatched.

The chain couples TRBV5-6 to TRBJ2-5; weak D call: TRBD1 (6 bases). The germline CDR1 and CDR2 sequences are SGHDT and YYEEEE. The CDR3 is made up of 16 amino acids. Trimming left V 0 bases short and J 5 bases short, with 17 bases between. This CDR3 is CASSLAQTGLWETQYF. The CDR3 region has the DNA TGTGCCAGCAGCTTGGCCCAAACAGGGCTTTGGGAGACCCAGTACTTC.

The J gene is TRBJ2-3, the V gene TRBV6-4; 12 positions match TRBD2. Germline V CDR1 and CDR2: MRHNA, SNTAGT. The trim removed 5 bases at V and 5 bases at J, leaving 2 bases unmatched. This CDR3 comprises 14 residues. Here the CDR3 DNA reads TGTGCCAGCAGTCGGACTAGCGGGATAGATACGCAGTATTTT. Translation: CASSRTSGIDTQYF.

V is TRBV9 and J is TRBJ2-2; D tentatively fits TRBD1 or TRBD2 (5 bases each). V was pared by 2 bases and J by 6 bases, with 11 bases between. The CDR3 has 14 residues. Per the germline V gene, CDR1 is SGDLS and CDR2 is YYNGEE. The DNA of the CDR3 is TGTGCCAGCAGCGTTATCGGGACGGCCGGGGAGCTGTTTTTT. It codes for CASSVIGTAGELFF.

This clone was observed a few times. The chain uses TRBV28 and TRBJ2-3; either TRBD1 or TRBD2 may supply D (5 bases each). Trimming shortened V by 6 bases and J by 0 bases, and 7 bases separated the two germline ends. This CDR3 has 13 amino acids. Germline CDR1 is MDHEN and CDR2 is SYDVKM. CDR3 nucleotides: TGTGCCAGCAGACGGGACAGCACAGATACGCAGTATTTT. This translates into CASRRDSTDTQYF.

V usage is TRBV9 and J usage is TRBJ1-6, with D hard to call. The CDR3 extends over 16 amino acids. V was trimmed by 4 bases and J by 9 bases, leaving 20 bases between them. The germline V gene has CDR1 SGDLS and CDR2 YYNGEE. The CDR3 DNA reads as TGTGCCAGCAGCCCTTCCAAGGCGGCTCGGGCTTCACCCCTCCACTTT. Amino acid sequence: CASSPSKAARASPLHF.

CDR3 bases: TGTGCCAGCAGTCCCCGGGACCGTTCACCCCTCCACTTT. Encoded protein: CASSPRDRSPLHF. The chain employs TRBV6-6 and TRBJ1-6; TRBD1 is a possible D gene (5 bases). V dropped 5 bases and J dropped 9 bases, with 11 bases sitting between them. The length of the CDR3 is 13 residues. Germline V gene sequence: CDR1 MNHNY, CDR2 SVGAGI (reference sequence).

V gene TRBV11-2 combines with J gene TRBJ2-7, with 9 bases that match TRBD1. With V trimmed by 3 bases and J by 4 bases, 7 bases remained unmatched. The germline gives CDR1 SGHAT, CDR2 FQNNGV. The CDR3 contains 15 residues. The CDR3 DNA is TGTGCCAGCAGCTTCGTCGCTGGACAGGGGTACGAGCAGTACTTC. Protein: CASSFVAGQGYEQYF.

The chain recombines TRBV11-2 with TRBJ2-1; D is perhaps TRBD1 or TRBD2 (5 bases each). V was trimmed by 6 bases and J by 3 bases, leaving 18 bases between them. Germline CDR1 is SGHAT and CDR2 is FQNNGV. The CDR3 is 16 amino acids. CDR3 amino acids: CASRPVGTSLYNEQFF. In nucleotides, the CDR3 is TGTGCCAGCAGGCCAGTGGGGACCTCCCTCTACAATGAGCAGTTCTTC.

The V call is TRBV27, the J call TRBJ2-7, with TRBD2 identical over 13 bases. This CDR3 has 16 residues. Germline V lookup: CDR1 MNHEY, CDR2 SMNVEV (reference sequence). J lost 4 bases, V lost 2 bases, and 5 bases had no gene match. CDR3 DNA sequence: TGTGCCAGCAGTTTAATACTAGCGGGAGGGCCTTACGAGCAGTACTTC. Residues: CASSLILAGGPYEQYF.

The V call is TRBV7-9, the J call TRBJ1-1; the D is unclear. Germline V gene data show CDR1 as SEHNR and CDR2 as FQNEAQ (reference sequence). CDR3 size: 12 residues. Deletions cut 5 bases from V and 11 bases from J, with 15 bases between. The CDR3 DNA is TGTGCCAGCAGCCTGGCGGGTCTGGGGGCTTTCTTT. Translation gives CASSLAGLGAFF. The full variable domain, with the rest looked up from reference TRBV7-9 and TRBJ1-1, is DTGVSQNPRHKITKRGQNVTFRCDPISEHNRLYWYRQTLGQGPEFLTYFQNEAQLEKSRLLSDRFSAERPKGSFSTLEIQRTEQGDSAMYLCASSLAGLGAFFGQGTRLTVV.

The chain is built from TRBV29-1 and TRBJ2-1, with D possibly called TRBD1 or TRBD2 (5 bases each). The CDR3 totals 13 residues. The germline V and J ends were trimmed by 3 bases and 6 bases, with 12 bases remaining between them. Germline V CDR1 and CDR2: SQVTM, ANQGSEA. CDR3 DNA sequence: TGCAGCGTTGAGACGGGGCAAAGCAATGAGCAGTTCTTC. As protein: CSVETGQSNEQFF.

The rearrangement joins TRBV30 to TRBJ1-5, with 8 positions matching TRBD1. Germline V lookup: CDR1 GTSNPN, CDR2 SVGIG (reference sequence). This CDR3 contains 13 residues. The CDR3 reads CALGQGAEQPQHF. CDR3 in DNA: TGTGCTCTGGGGCAGGGGGCTGAACAGCCCCAGCATTTT.

The chain uses TRBV7-8 and TRBJ1-6; D is undetermined. This CDR3 is 18 amino acids long. Deletions cut 5 bases from V and 0 bases from J, with 17 bases between. Germline V gene data show CDR1 as SGHVS and CDR2 as FQNEAQ. CDR3 in amino acids: CASSLTMAVSSYNSPLHF. CDR3 DNA sequence: TGTGCCAGCAGCCTAACGATGGCAGTGAGCTCCTATAATTCACCCCTCCACTTT.

V is TRBV5-1 and J is TRBJ2-3; 8 nucleotides match TRBD1. The CDR3 sequence is 15 residues long. Germline lookup yields CDR1 SGHRS and CDR2 YFSETQ. Trimming cost V 2 bases and J 3 bases; bases outside gene matches: 5. Here the CDR3 reads CASSFRQGSTDTQYF. In DNA, the CDR3 is TGCGCCAGCAGCTTTCGACAGGGGAGTACAGATACGCAGTATTTT.

The rearrangement uses TRBV6-4 and TRBJ2-2; 9 positions match TRBD1. CDR1 MRHNA and CDR2 SNTAGT come from the germline V gene. The CDR3 sequence is 16 residues long. J lost 6 bases, V lost 7 bases, and 12 bases had no gene match. The CDR3 reads CASKFLPGQGSGELFF. The CDR3 nucleotides read TGTGCCAGCAAATTCCTACCGGGACAGGGCTCCGGGGAGCTGTTTTTT.

The V gene is TRBV11-3, the J gene TRBJ2-1, with 9 bases that match TRBD2. Germline CDR1 and CDR2: SGHNT and YENEEA. The CDR3 length is 14 residues. V lost 1 base, J lost 5 bases, and 0 bases stayed unmatched. Here the CDR3 reads CASSLASGNNEQFF. In DNA form, the CDR3 reads TGTGCCAGCAGCTTAGCTAGCGGGAACAATGAGCAGTTCTTC.

V is TRBV5-1 and J is TRBJ2-7, with 13 bases that match TRBD2. The ends lost 4 bases at V and 6 bases at J; junction bases unmatched: 7. This CDR3 spans 15 amino acids. CDR1 and CDR2 from the germline V gene are SGHRS and YFSETQ. The CDR3 sequence is CASSPRLAGGGEQYF. CDR3 in DNA: TGCGCCAGCAGCCCACGACTAGCGGGAGGAGGCGAGCAGTACTTC.

The V and J genes are TRBV6-6 and TRBJ2-7; 10 nucleotides agree with TRBD1. The length of the CDR3 is 15 residues. J gave up 2 bases and V 5 bases, and 6 bases lay outside the gene matches. The germline V gene encodes CDR1 MNHNY and CDR2 SVGAGI (reference sequence). CDR3 protein: CASSNPGTGAYEQYF. CDR3 nucleotides: TGTGCCAGCAGTAATCCCGGGACAGGGGCCTACGAGCAGTACTTC.

This chain uses TRBV7-2 with TRBJ2-1, with 10 bases fitting TRBD2. With V trimmed by 5 bases and J by 8 bases, 12 bases remained unmatched. CDR3 size: 16 residues. CDR1 SGHTA and CDR2 FQGNSA come from the germline V gene. CDR3 in DNA: TGTGCCAGCAGCCGGGCCGCTAGCGGGAGCGCCTATGAGCAGTTCTTC. It specifies CASSRAASGSAYEQFF.

The chain has TRBV5-1 and TRBJ2-3; tentatively, D is TRBD2 (5 bases). The CDR3 runs to 18 residues. The germline V gene has CDR1 SGHRS and CDR2 YFSETQ. Trimming stripped 4 bases from V and 3 bases from J, with 24 bases between. The DNA of the CDR3 is TGCGCCAGCAGCCTGGGAGAGGGATCAGGTTTCCGGACAGATACGCAGTATTTT. Translated, it gives CASSLGEGSGFRTDTQYF.